In this sample, the clone carrying this T cell receptor (beta chain) turned up many times. Its specificity is not known. The entry originates in a study of T cells after yellow fever vaccination. Study in general: The SMART-Seq v4 Ultra Low Input method served to prepare the low-cell-number fractions.

The study, taken as a whole, reports: Abundant clonotypes from the bulk population could contaminate FACS-sorted repertoires. Post-booster reappearance was seen for most primary-vaccination clones (about 96% CD4, about 88% CD8). Some clonotypes, a small share, were shared between CD4 and CD8 compartments.

Germline values: CDR1 MNHEY, CDR2 SMNVEV (reference sequence). The V gene end was trimmed by 11 bases and the J gene end by 7 bases; junction bases not matched to a gene: 19. This CDR3 has 17 amino acids. Using its own MiXCR run on the 5' RACE reads, TCRdb lists one record per CDR3 protein. The data contain fewer than 400,000 distinct CDR3 sequences, about 6.2% of them singletons. Sequences were derived from PBMCs, sampled 5 days after the yellow fever booster vaccination. The clonotype was recovered from a young man who received the YFV17D yellow fever vaccine. The gene calls are TRBV27 and TRBJ2-2, with 10 bases that match TRBD2. CDR3 in amino acids: CAPLGLVAGGFNGELFF. The CDR3 DNA reads TGTGCCCCCTTAGGGCTTGTAGCGGGAGGATTTAACGGGGAGCTGTTTTTT.